This T cell receptor (beta chain) was retrieved from a study of OX40 agonist ivuxolimab in advanced cancers. Some clones are missing from TCRdb's copy, which holds only in-frame ones; the method was immunoSEQ multiplex PCR. The data hold approximately 100,000 clones, with around 91% observed a single time. CDR3 length equals 14 residues. Germline values: CDR1 SNHLY, CDR2 FYNNEI. The V and J ends lost 6 bases and 4 bases, in that order; junction bases with no gene match: 7. This receptor was obtained from an adult with an advanced solid tumor such as melanoma, head and neck, liver or kidney cancer. This rearrangement joins TRBV2 to TRBJ1-2; TRBD1 matches 8 bases. Sequenced here: CD4+ or CD8+ T cells sorted from blood, sampled in a trial of the OX40 agonist ivuxolimab. The DNA for the CDR3 is TGTGCCAGCAGGATGGGACAGGAGGGCTATGGCTACACCTTC. It codes for CASRMGQEGYGYTF.